This T cell receptor (beta chain) was recorded in a study of blood T cell repertoires in COVID-19. Looking at the study overall: The samples span acute and convalescent COVID-19 from the United States, Italy and Spain. PBMCs, B-cell-depleted T cells, or T cells provided the cDNA or gDNA that made up the material.

Methods used by the authors: By means of reference gene primer amplification, nucleated cell counts were estimated. Clones were sequenced by immunoSEQ multiplex PCR, and TCRdb holds only the in-frame ones, with some missing. V and J calls and clone size are given by that table; D and trimming were obtained from the DNA. The sample yields roughly 290,000 clones, approximately 83% seen once. In germline, CDR1 is SGHTA, CDR2 FQGNSA. The ends were cut back, 2 bases at V and 0 bases at J, with 5 bases in the middle. The CDR3 totals 14 residues. This clonotype was obtained from a woman aged 25-40 years who had recovered from COVID-19. Sequencing was done on a sample of peripheral blood. This rearrangement joins TRBV7-2 to TRBJ2-1, with a tentative D call TRBD2 (5 bases). The CDR3 DNA sequence: TGTGCCAGCAGCTTACGGGACTCCTACAATGAGCAGTTCTTC. It encodes CASSLRDSYNEQFF. The whole variable domain, filled in from reference TRBV7-2 and TRBJ2-1, reads GAGVSQSPSNKVTEKGKDVELRCDPISGHTALYWYRQSLGQGLEFLIYFQGNSAPDKSGLPSDRFSAERTGGSVSTLTIQRTQQEDSAVYLCASSLRDSYNEQFFGPGTRLTVL.